The clone carrying this T cell receptor beta chain was seen more than once but under ten times. What it recognizes is unknown. The authors sorted CD4+ naive, central memory, regulatory and stem cell-like memory cells via CD45RO/CCR7/CD25/CD127/CD95/CD27. Sorted populations all had greater than 98% purity. The source of the sample is a study of beta chain features in type 1 diabetes. Study results and caveats: In all four CD4+ subsets, TCRB CDR3 length was significantly, moderately reduced in type 1 diabetes. Relative to healthy donors, patients appeared to have naive, central memory and Treg TCRB repertoires that were more similar.

Sequencing targeted expressed TCRB transcripts, as all isolated RNA had been reverse transcribed. Naive, central memory and regulatory T cell samples produced a mean of roughly 3.5 million reads. Some clones are missing from TCRdb's copy, which holds only in-frame ones; the method was immunoSEQ multiplex PCR. The data show more than 550,000 clones, about 14% seen once. V was clipped by 6 bases and J by 9 bases; unmatched bases: 6. Germline V gene data show CDR1 as SQVTM and CDR2 as ANQGSEA. This CDR3 is 13 amino acids long. This TCR came from a man aged 18 to 35 with type 1 diabetes. This sequence joins TRBV29-1 and TRBJ1-6; 9 nucleotides align to TRBD1. Specimen: naive CD4+ T cells from blood. For the CDR3, the DNA is TGCAGCGTGCGGGACAGGGAGGCTTCACCCCTCCACTTT. It translates to CSVRDREASPLHF.